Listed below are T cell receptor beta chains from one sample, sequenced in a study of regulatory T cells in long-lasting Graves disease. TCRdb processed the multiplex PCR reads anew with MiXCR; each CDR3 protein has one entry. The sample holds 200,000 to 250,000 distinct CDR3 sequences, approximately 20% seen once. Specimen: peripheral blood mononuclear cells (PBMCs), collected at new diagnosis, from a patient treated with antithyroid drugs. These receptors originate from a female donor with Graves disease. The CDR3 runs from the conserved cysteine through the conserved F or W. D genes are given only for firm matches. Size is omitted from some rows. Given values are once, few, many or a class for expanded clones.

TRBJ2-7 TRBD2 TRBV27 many CASSFRGGRADEQYF TGTGCCAGCAGTTTCCGCGGCGGGAGGGCAGACGAGCAGTACTTC
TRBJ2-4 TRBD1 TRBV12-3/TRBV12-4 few CASSFRQGDKNIQYF TGTGCCAGCAGCTTCAGACAGGGCGACAAAAACATTCAGTACTTC
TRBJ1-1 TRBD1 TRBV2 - CVSSEGAGFAFF TGTGTCAGCAGTGAGGGGGCAGGGTTTGCTTTCTTT
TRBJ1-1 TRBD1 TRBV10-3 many CAINNPGQGNTEAFF TGTGCCATCAATAATCCGGGACAGGGCAACACTGAAGCTTTCTTT
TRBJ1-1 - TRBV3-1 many CASSHSSTEAFF TGTGCCAGCAGCCACAGTTCCACTGAAGCTTTCTTT
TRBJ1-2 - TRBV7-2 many CASSLVTSGYYGYTF TGTGCCAGCAGCTTAGTTACATCAGGGTACTATGGCTACACCTTC
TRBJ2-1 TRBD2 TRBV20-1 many CSVTGGTSGRNEQFF TGCAGTGTAACCGGGGGGACTAGCGGGAGGAATGAGCAGTTCTTC
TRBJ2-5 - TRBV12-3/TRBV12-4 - CATNSLGETQYF TGTGCCACCAATTCCCTGGGGGAGACCCAGTACTTC
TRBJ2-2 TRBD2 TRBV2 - CASRLRGRAGELFF TGTGCCAGCAGATTGCGGGGGAGGGCCGGGGAGCTGTTTTTT
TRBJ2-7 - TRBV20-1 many CSARDARGVPYEQYF TGCAGTGCTAGAGATGCGCGCGGGGTCCCCTACGAGCAGTACTTC
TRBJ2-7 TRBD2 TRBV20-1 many CSARDGTSGRAYEQYF TGCAGTGCTAGAGACGGGACTAGCGGGAGGGCGTACGAGCAGTACTTC
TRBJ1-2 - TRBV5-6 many CASSRTANYGYTF TGTGCCAGCAGCAGGACTGCGAACTATGGCTACACCTTC
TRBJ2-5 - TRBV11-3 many CASSLEGFWETQYF TGTGCCAGCAGCTTAGAGGGTTTTTGGGAGACCCAGTACTTC
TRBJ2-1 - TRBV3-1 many CASSQTVEQFF TGTGCCAGCAGCCAAACGGTTGAGCAGTTCTTC
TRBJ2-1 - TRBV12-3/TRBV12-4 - CASSPIKQGGNEQFF TGTGCCAGCAGTCCTATAAAACAGGGGGGGAATGAGCAGTTCTTC
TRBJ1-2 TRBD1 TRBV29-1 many CSVVAGGANGYTF TGCAGCGTTGTGGCAGGGGGCGCGAATGGCTACACCTTC
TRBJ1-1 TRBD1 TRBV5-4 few CASSQPGQLNTEAFF TGTGCCAGCAGCCAACCGGGACAGTTGAACACTGAAGCTTTCTTT
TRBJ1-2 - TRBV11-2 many CASSSVKGRSLRLAGYTF TGTGCCAGCAGCTCCGTTAAAGGCCGTAGTCTGCGCCTGGCTGGCTACACCTTC
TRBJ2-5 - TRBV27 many CASSLHRMTETQYF TGTGCCAGCAGTCTTCATCGGATGACTGAGACCCAGTACTTC
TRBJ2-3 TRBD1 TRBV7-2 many CASSLQGASVDTQYF TGTGCCAGCAGTTTACAGGGGGCTAGTGTAGATACGCAGTATTTT
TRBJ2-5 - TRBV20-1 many CSARVMAPGVQQETQYF TGCAGTGCTAGAGTAATGGCCCCAGGGGTCCAACAAGAGACCCAGTACTTC
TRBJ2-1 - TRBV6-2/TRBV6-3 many CASSRLEDYNEQFF TGTGCCAGCAGCCGACTAGAAGACTACAATGAGCAGTTCTTC
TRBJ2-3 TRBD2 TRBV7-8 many CASSPTSGMGTDTQYF TGTGCCAGCAGCCCGACTAGCGGGATGGGCACAGATACGCAGTATTTT
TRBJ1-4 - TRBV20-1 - CSAIKDSNEKLFF TGCAGTGCTATTAAGGACAGTAATGAAAAACTGTTTTTT
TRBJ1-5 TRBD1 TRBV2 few CASSVQGRNQPQHF TGTGCCAGCAGCGTACAGGGGAGGAATCAGCCCCAGCATTTT
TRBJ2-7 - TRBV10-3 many CAISEGSYEQYF TGTGCCATCAGTGAGGGGAGCTACGAGCAGTACTTC
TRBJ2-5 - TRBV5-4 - CASSLYNQETQYF TGTGCCAGCAGCTTGTACAACCAAGAGACCCAGTACTTC
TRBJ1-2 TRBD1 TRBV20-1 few CSGAGQGADGYTF TGCAGTGGGGCGGGACAGGGGGCGGATGGCTACACCTTC
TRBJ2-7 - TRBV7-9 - CASSSDHGRTTPSYEQYF TGTGCCAGCAGCTCCGACCACGGCCGGACAACCCCTTCCTACGAGCAGTACTTC
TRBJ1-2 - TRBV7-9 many CASSLAQPNYGYTF TGTGCCAGCAGCTTAGCGCAGCCTAACTATGGCTACACCTTC
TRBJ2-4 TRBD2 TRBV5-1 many CASSLAGALAKNIQYF TGCGCCAGTTCTTTGGCGGGAGCCTTAGCCAAAAACATTCAGTACTTC
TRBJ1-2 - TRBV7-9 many CASSASVIGGYGYTF TGTGCCAGCAGCGCATCAGTGATCGGGGGGTATGGCTACACCTTC
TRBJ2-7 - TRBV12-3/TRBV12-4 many CASSLGPPGEQYF TGTGCCAGCAGTCTTGGGCCCCCCGGAGAGCAGTACTTC
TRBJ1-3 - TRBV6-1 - CASSEVGASGNTIYF TGTGCCAGCAGTGAAGTGGGGGCCTCTGGAAACACCATATATTTT
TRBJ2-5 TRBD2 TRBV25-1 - CASSAIGGLAGNQETQYF TGTGCCAGCAGCGCTATCGGGGGACTAGCGGGGAACCAAGAGACCCAGTACTTC
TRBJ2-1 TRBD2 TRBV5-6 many CASSLEGVIAGYNEQFF TGTGCCAGCAGCTTGGAGGGGGTGATAGCGGGGTACAATGAGCAGTTCTTC
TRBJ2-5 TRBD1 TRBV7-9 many CASSRWLGTGTQETQYF TGTGCCAGCAGCAGATGGCTCGGGACAGGAACTCAAGAGACCCAGTACTTC
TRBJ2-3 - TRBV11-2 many CASSPQADTQYF TGTGCCAGCAGCCCTCAGGCCGATACGCAGTATTTT
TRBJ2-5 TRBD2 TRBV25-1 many CASSGFGSGLQETQYF TGTGCCAGCAGTGGATTCGGTAGCGGGCTCCAAGAGACCCAGTACTTC
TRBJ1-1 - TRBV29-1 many CSVEDENTEAFF TGCAGCGTTGAAGATGAGAACACTGAAGCTTTCTTT
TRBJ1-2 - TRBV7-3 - CAIHLPAGPGYTF TGTGCCATCCATTTACCGGCAGGGCCTGGCTACACCTTC